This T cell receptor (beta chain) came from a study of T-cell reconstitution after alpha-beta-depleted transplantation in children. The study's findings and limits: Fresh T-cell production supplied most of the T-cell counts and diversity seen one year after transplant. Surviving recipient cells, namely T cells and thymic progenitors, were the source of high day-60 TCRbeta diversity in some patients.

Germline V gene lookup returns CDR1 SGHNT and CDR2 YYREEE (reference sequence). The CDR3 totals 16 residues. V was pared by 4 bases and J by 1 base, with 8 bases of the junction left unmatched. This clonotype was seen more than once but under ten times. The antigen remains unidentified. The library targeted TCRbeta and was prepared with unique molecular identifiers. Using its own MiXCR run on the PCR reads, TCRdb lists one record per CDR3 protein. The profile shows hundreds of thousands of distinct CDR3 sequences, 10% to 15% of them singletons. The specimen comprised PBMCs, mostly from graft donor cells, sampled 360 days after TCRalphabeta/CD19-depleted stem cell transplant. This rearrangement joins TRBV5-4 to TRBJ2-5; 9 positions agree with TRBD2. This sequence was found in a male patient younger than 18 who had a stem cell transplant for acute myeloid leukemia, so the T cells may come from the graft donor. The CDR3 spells CASSELMTSGQETQYF. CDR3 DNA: TGTGCCAGCAGCGAATTAATGACTAGCGGCCAAGAGACCCAGTACTTC.